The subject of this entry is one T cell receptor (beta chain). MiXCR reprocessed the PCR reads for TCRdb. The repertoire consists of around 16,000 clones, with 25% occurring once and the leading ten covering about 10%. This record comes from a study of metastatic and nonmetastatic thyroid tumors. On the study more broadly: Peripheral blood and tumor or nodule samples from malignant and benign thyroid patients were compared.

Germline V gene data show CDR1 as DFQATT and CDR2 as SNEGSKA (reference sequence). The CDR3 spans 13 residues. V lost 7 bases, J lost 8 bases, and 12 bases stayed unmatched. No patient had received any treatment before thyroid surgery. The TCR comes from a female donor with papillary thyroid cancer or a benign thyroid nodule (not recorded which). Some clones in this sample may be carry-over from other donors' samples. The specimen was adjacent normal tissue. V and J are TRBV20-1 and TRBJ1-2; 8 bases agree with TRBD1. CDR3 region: CSETAGGAGGYTF. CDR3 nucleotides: TGCAGTGAAACGGCAGGGGGCGCAGGCGGCTACACCTTC.